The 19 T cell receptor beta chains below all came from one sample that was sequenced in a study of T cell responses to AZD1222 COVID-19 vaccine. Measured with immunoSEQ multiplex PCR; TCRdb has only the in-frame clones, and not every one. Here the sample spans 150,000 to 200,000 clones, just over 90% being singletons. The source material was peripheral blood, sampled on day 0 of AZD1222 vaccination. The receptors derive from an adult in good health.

The CDR3 nucleotides read TGCGCCAGCAGGCTAGGGGCGGGCGGTTCGAAGTACGAGCAGTACTTC. This gives the protein CASRLGAGGSKYEQYF. The rearrangement links TRBV5-1 to TRBJ2-7; D tentatively reads TRBD1 or TRBD2 (5 bases each). In germline, CDR1 is SGHRS, CDR2 YFSETQ. V lost 5 bases and J 4 bases, leaving 22 bases between the germline ends. The CDR3 spans 16 residues.

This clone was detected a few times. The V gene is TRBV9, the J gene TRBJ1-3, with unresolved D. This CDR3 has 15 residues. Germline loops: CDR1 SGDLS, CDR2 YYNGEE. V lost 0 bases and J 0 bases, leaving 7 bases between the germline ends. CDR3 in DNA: TGTGCCAGCAGCGTAGGAAATTTCTCTGGAAACACCATATATTTT. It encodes CASSVGNFSGNTIYF.

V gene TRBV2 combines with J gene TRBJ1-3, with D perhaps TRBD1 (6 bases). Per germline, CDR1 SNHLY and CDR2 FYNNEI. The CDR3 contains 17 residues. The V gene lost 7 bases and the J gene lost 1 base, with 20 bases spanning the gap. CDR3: CASIRAKGELSGNTIYF. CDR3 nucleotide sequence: TGTGCCAGCATAAGGGCGAAGGGGGAGCTATCTGGAAACACCATATATTTT. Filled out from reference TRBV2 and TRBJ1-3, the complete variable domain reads EPEVTQTPSHQVTQMGQEVILRCVPISNHLYFYWYRQILGQKVEFLVSFYNNEISEKSEIFDDQFSVERPDGSNFTLKIRSTKLEDSAMYFCASIRAKGELSGNTIYFGEGSWLTVV.

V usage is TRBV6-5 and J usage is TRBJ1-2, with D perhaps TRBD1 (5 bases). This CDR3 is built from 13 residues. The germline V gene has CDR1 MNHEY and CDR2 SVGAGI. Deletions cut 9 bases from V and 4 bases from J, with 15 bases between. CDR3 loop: CARREGGGYGYTF. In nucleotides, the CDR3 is TGTGCCAGACGAGAAGGTGGGGGCTATGGCTACACCTTC.

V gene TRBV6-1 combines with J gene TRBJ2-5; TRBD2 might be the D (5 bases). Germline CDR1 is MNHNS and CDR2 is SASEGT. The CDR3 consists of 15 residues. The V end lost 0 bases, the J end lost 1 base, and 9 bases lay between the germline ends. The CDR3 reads CASSEARDPQETQYF. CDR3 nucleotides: TGTGCCAGCAGTGAAGCACGGGATCCCCAAGAGACCCAGTACTTC.

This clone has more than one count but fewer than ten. CDR3 sequence reads: CASSAVQAGNQPQHF. CDR3 DNA sequence: TGTGCCAGCAGTGCTGTACAGGCAGGAAATCAGCCCCAGCATTTT. The V and J genes are TRBV25-1 and TRBJ1-5, with a possible D match to TRBD1 (5 bases). The V end was cut by 4 bases, the J end by 4 bases, with 14 bases between. Germline V lookup: CDR1 MGHDK, CDR2 SYGVNS. The CDR3 is 15 residues long.

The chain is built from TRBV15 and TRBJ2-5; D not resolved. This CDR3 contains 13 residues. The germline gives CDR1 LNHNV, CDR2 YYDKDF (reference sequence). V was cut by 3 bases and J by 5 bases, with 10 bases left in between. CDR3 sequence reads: CATSRPPWETQYF. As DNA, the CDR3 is TGTGCCACCAGCAGGCCCCCTTGGGAGACCCAGTACTTC.

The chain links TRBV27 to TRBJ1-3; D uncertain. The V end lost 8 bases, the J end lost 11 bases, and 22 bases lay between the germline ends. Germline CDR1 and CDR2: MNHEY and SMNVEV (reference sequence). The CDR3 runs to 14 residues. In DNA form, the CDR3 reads TGTGCCAGCCCCGCGCGGGCCACCGTATTGGCCATATATTTT. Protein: CASPARATVLAIYF.

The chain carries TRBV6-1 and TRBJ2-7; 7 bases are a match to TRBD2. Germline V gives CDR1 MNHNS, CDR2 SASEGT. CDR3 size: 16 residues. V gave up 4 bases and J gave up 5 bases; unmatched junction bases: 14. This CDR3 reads CASSGDLSGVWDEQYF. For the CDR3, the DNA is TGTGCCAGCAGTGGTGACCTCAGCGGGGTATGGGACGAGCAGTACTTC.

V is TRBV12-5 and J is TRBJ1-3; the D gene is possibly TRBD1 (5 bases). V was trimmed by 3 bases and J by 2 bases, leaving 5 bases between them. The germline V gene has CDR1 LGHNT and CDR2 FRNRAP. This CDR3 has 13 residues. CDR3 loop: CASGLGAGNTIYF. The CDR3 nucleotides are TGTGCTAGTGGTTTAGGGGCTGGAAACACCATATATTTT.

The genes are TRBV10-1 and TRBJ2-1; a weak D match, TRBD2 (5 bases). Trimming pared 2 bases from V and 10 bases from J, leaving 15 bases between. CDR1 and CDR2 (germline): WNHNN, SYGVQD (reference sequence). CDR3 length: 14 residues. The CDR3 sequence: CASSEKEGFGEQFF. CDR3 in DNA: TGCGCCAGCAGTGAGAAAGAGGGATTCGGCGAGCAGTTCTTC.

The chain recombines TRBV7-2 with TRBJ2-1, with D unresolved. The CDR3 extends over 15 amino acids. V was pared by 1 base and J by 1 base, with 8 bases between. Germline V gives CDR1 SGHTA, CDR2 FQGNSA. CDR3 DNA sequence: TGTGCCAGCAGCTTAGATCGTTATTCCTACAATGAGCAGTTCTTC. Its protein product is CASSLDRYSYNEQFF.

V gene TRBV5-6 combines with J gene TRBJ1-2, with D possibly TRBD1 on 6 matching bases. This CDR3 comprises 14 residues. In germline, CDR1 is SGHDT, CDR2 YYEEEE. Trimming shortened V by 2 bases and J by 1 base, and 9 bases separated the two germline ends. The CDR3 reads CASSFTGINYGYTF. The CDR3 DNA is TGTGCCAGCAGCTTTACAGGGATTAACTATGGCTACACCTTC. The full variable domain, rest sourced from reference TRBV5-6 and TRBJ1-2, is DAGVTQSPTHLIKTRGQQVTLRCSPKSGHDTVSWYQQALGQGPQFIFQYYEEEERQRGNFPDRFSGHQFPNYSSELNVNALLLGDSALYLCASSFTGINYGYTFGSGTRLTVV.

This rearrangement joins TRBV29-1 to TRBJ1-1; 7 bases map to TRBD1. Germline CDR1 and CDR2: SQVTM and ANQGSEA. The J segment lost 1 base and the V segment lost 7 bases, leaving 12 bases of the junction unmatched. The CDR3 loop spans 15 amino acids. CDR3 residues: CSAERQGVENTEAFF. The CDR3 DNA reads TGCAGCGCTGAGCGGCAGGGGGTAGAGAACACTGAAGCTTTCTTT.

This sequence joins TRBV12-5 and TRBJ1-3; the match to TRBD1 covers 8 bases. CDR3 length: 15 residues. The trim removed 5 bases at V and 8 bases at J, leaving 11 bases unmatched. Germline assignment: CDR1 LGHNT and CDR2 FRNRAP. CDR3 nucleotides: TGTGCTAGTGGTACGGGGACAGGAGACGGAGACACCATATATTTT. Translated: CASGTGTGDGDTIYF.

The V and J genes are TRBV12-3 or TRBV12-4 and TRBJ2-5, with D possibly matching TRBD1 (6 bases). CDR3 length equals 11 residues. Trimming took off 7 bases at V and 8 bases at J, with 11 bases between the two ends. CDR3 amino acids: CASTLGGTQYF. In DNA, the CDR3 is TGTGCCAGCACTCTAGGGGGAACCCAGTACTTC.

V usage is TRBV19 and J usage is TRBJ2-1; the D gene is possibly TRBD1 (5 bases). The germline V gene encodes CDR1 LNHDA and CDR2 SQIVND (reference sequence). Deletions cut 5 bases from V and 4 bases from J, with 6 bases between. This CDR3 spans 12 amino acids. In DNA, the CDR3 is TGTGCCAGTAGTGGACAATACAATGAGCAGTTCTTC. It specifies CASSGQYNEQFF.

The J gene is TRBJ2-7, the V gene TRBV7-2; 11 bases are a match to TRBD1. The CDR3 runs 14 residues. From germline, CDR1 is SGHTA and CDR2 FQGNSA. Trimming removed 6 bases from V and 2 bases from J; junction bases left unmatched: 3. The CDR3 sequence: CASRRTGGTYEQYF. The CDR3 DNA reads TGTGCCAGCAGAAGGACAGGGGGCACCTACGAGCAGTACTTC. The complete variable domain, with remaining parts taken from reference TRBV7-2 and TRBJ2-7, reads GAGVSQSPSNKVTEKGKDVELRCDPISGHTALYWYRQSLGQGLEFLIYFQGNSAPDKSGLPSDRFSAERTGGSVSTLTIQRTQQEDSAVYLCASRRTGGTYEQYFGPGTRLTVT.

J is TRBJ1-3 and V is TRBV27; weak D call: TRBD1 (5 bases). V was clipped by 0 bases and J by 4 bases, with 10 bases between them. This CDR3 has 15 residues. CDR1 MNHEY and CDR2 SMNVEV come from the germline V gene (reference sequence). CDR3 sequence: CASSLSAGSGNTIYF. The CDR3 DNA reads TGTGCCAGCAGTTTATCGGCAGGGTCCGGAAACACCATATATTTT.